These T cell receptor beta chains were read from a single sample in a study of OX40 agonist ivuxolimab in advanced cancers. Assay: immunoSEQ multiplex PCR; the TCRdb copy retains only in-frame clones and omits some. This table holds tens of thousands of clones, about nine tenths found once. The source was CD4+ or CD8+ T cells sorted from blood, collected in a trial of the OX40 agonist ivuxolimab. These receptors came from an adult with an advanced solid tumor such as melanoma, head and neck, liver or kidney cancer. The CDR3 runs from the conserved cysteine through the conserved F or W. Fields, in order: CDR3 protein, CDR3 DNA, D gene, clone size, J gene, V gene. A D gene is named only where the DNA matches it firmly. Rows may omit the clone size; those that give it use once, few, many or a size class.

CASSSQGRYEQYF | TGTGCCAGCAGTTCACAGGGCCGGTACGAGCAGTACTTC | - | - | TRBJ2-7 | TRBV11-3
CASSRFQETQYF | TGTGCCAGCAGCCGCTTCCAAGAGACCCAGTACTTC | - | - | TRBJ2-5 | TRBV6-5
CASSAGTGNYNEQFF | TGCGCCAGCAGCGCGGGGACAGGGAATTACAATGAGCAGTTCTTC | TRBD1 | - | TRBJ2-1 | TRBV5-1
CASSLNGFTDTQYF | TGTGCCAGCAGCTTAAATGGGTTCACAGATACGCAGTATTTT | - | - | TRBJ2-3 | TRBV7-2
CAWSRGLSMSYTF | TGTGCCTGGAGTCGTGGGCTTTCGATGAGCTACACCTTC | - | - | TRBJ1-2 | TRBV30
CASSLRTGGADTQYF | TGTGCCAGCTCCCTTAGGACGGGAGGGGCAGATACGCAGTATTTT | TRBD2 | - | TRBJ2-3 | TRBV18
CASRGPGQGYYEQYF | TGTGCCAGCAGAGGACCGGGACAGGGATACTACGAGCAGTACTTC | TRBD1 | once | TRBJ2-7 | TRBV11-3
CASSTFRDRHSYEQYF | TGTGCCAGCAGTACTTTCCGGGACCGGCACTCCTACGAGCAGTACTTC | - | - | TRBJ2-7 | TRBV28
CASSLAGEILNTGELFF | TGTGCCAGCAGCTTAGCGGGGGAAATACTCAACACCGGGGAGCTGTTTTTT | - | - | TRBJ2-2 | TRBV7-9
CSVGMQGGEKLFF | TGCAGCGTTGGTATGCAGGGTGGCGAAAAACTGTTTTTT | - | - | TRBJ1-4 | TRBV29-1
CASTTRGGPDTQYF | TGTGCCAGCACCACCCGAGGGGGGCCAGATACGCAGTATTTT | - | - | TRBJ2-3 | TRBV27
CASSLAPTYQPQHF | TGTGCCAGCAGCTTGGCCCCCACATATCAGCCCCAGCATTTT | - | - | TRBJ1-5 | TRBV5-6
CASSLVLSSGEQYF | TGTGCCAGCAGCTTAGTCCTCTCCTCTGGCGAGCAGTACTTC | - | - | TRBJ2-7 | TRBV11-3
CASRIGQGTTEAFF | TGTGCCAGCAGGATTGGACAGGGGACCACTGAAGCTTTCTTT | TRBD1 | few | TRBJ1-1 | TRBV6-1
CASSPPAAGQGKEKLFF | TGTGCCAGCTCACCACCCGCGGCGGGACAGGGAAAAGAAAAACTGTTTTTT | TRBD1 | once | TRBJ1-4 | TRBV18
CASSLKTGSPYEQYF | TGTGCCAGCAGCTTGAAGACGGGGAGTCCCTACGAGCAGTACTTC | - | - | TRBJ2-7 | TRBV5-4
CASTPGTARRGEQFF | TGTGCCAGCACTCCCGGGACTGCCCGAAGGGGGGAGCAGTTCTTC | - | once | TRBJ2-1 | TRBV27
CSGGNYEQYF | TGCAGCGGGGGGAATTACGAGCAGTACTTC | - | - | TRBJ2-7 | TRBV29-1
CASAAPAYNEQFF | TGTGCCAGCGCGGCGCCGGCGTACAATGAGCAGTTCTTC | - | - | TRBJ2-1 | TRBV28
CASSISGGGSGTQYF | TGTGCCAGCAGCATATCGGGGGGTGGGTCGGGGACCCAGTACTTC | TRBD2 | once | TRBJ2-5 | TRBV9
CASSQRSLAASTGELFF | TGTGCCAGCAGCCAAAGGAGTCTCGCTGCGAGCACCGGGGAGCTGTTTTTT | - | - | TRBJ2-2 | TRBV14
CASRWRWNEQFF | TGTGCCAGCAGGTGGAGGTGGAATGAGCAGTTCTTC | - | - | TRBJ2-1 | TRBV28
CASSGRGLTMNTEAFF | TGTGCCAGCAGCGGCAGGGGGCTCACTATGAACACTGAAGCTTTCTTT | TRBD1 | - | TRBJ1-1 | TRBV7-8
CSVHRPGFQDEQFF | TGCAGCGTCCACCGGCCCGGGTTTCAGGATGAGCAGTTCTTC | - | once | TRBJ2-1 | TRBV29-1
CASSQSAAYEQYF | TGTGCCAGCTCTCAGTCGGCAGCCTACGAGCAGTACTTC | - | - | TRBJ2-7 | TRBV18
CSVEYNEQFF | TGCAGCGTTGAGTACAATGAGCAGTTCTTC | - | - | TRBJ2-1 | TRBV29-1
CASSLGRPSYNEQFF | TGTGCCAGCAGCTTAGGCAGGCCTTCCTACAATGAGCAGTTCTTC | - | - | TRBJ2-1 | TRBV11-2
CASSLAVYEQYF | TGTGCCAGCAGCTTAGCTGTCTACGAGCAGTACTTC | - | once | TRBJ2-7 | TRBV7-2
CASTKGVSYNEQFF | TGTGCCAGTACGAAGGGGGTCTCCTACAATGAGCAGTTCTTC | - | - | TRBJ2-1 | TRBV19
CASSLASPANTDTQYF | TGTGCCAGCTCACTCGCGTCCCCCGCGAACACAGATACGCAGTATTTT | - | once | TRBJ2-3 | TRBV18
CASSWDSNTEAFF | TGCGCCAGCAGCTGGGACAGCAACACTGAAGCTTTCTTT | TRBD1 | - | TRBJ1-1 | TRBV5-1
CASSESSYNEKLFF | TGTGCCAGCAGCGAAAGTAGTTATAATGAAAAACTGTTTTTT | - | - | TRBJ1-4 | TRBV7-9
CASSGRTYEQYF | TGTGCCAGCTCGGGACGAACCTACGAGCAGTACTTC | - | - | TRBJ2-7 | TRBV18
CASSPPDTGRGYTF | TGTGCCAGCAGCCCCCCCGACACAGGGCGGGGCTACACCTTC | - | once | TRBJ1-2 | TRBV7-2
CASSLGQGGTSEQYF | TGTGCCAGCAGCTTAGGACAGGGGGGGACGAGCGAGCAGTACTTC | TRBD1 | - | TRBJ2-7 | TRBV7-6
CASSLETGYYGYTF | TGTGCCAGCAGCTTAGAGACAGGGTACTATGGCTACACCTTC | TRBD1 | - | TRBJ1-2 | TRBV7-2
CASSLAITDLGPYEQYF | TGTGCCAGCAGCTTAGCGATAACGGACCTCGGCCCCTACGAGCAGTACTTC | - | - | TRBJ2-7 | TRBV7-6
CAPNTLGDYNEQFF | TGTGCCCCCAATACTTTAGGGGACTACAATGAGCAGTTCTTC | - | - | TRBJ2-1 | TRBV27
CASSPEGGTYEQFF | TGTGCCAGCAGCCCAGAAGGCGGGACATATGAGCAGTTCTTC | - | - | TRBJ2-1 | TRBV4-2
CASSLGSQETQYF | TGCGCCAGCAGCTTGGGCAGTCAAGAGACCCAGTACTTC | - | - | TRBJ2-5 | TRBV5-1
CASCQLGAIQETQYF | TGCGCCAGCTGCCAACTAGGGGCCATTCAAGAGACCCAGTACTTC | - | - | TRBJ2-5 | TRBV5-1
CASRGGQGFTGELFF | TGTGCCAGTAGAGGGGGACAGGGTTTCACCGGGGAGCTGTTTTTT | TRBD1 | - | TRBJ2-2 | TRBV19